This entry lists 13 T cell receptor beta chains sequenced from one sample in a study of blood T cell repertoires in COVID-19. The protocol was immunoSEQ multiplex PCR, while the TCRdb copy is restricted to in-frame clones and leaves out a portion. This sample has roughly 400,000 clones; 85% to 90% occur once, and the top ten carry roughly 1.1%. Sequencing was performed on PBMCs or T cells enriched from blood (not recorded which). The origin of the receptors is a man aged 30 to 39 who had recovered from COVID-19.

The DNA for the CDR3 is TGTGCCAGCAGCTTAGAACAGTCCTACGAGCAGTACTTC. This sequence encodes CASSLEQSYEQYF. V and J are TRBV11-2 and TRBJ2-7; D is unclear. This CDR3 comprises 13 residues. Germline V lookup: CDR1 SGHAT, CDR2 FQNNGV. V lost 0 bases and J 1 base, leaving 4 bases between the germline ends.

The chain is built from TRBV19 and TRBJ2-2; D is undetermined. The CDR3 spans 14 residues. Germline assignment: CDR1 LNHDA and CDR2 SQIVND (reference sequence). Trimming removed 6 bases at V and 3 bases at J, with 11 bases between. The CDR3 loop reads CASRAVAYTGELFF. For the CDR3, the DNA is TGTGCCAGTAGGGCGGTCGCGTACACCGGGGAGCTGTTTTTT.

About this clone: A read error may produce the germline difference seen at one junction end. The V and J genes are TRBV19 and TRBJ1-4; no clear D gene. CDR1 and CDR2 from the germline V gene are LNHDA and SQIVND (reference sequence). The CDR3 runs to 14 residues. CDR3 sequence reads: CASSPRSTSEKLFF. CDR3 nucleotides: TGTGCCAGTAGCCCACGGAGTACTAGTGAAAAACTGTTTTTT.

The rearrangement joins TRBV19 to TRBJ1-5, with D perhaps matching TRBD1 (6 bases). This CDR3 region has 17 residues. Per germline, CDR1 LNHDA and CDR2 SQIVND (reference sequence). Trimming cost V 4 bases and J 2 bases, with 18 bases left between them. CDR3 in amino acids: CASSTHRDTDGNQPQHF. CDR3 nucleotides: TGTGCCAGTAGTACCCACCGGGACACAGATGGCAATCAGCCCCAGCATTTT.

This rearrangement joins TRBV6-5 to TRBJ1-5, with D hard to call. CDR1 and CDR2 from the germline V gene are MNHEY and SVGAGI. The CDR3 is 13 residues long. With 2 bases removed from V and 4 bases from J, the gap between germline ends came to 6 bases. Here the CDR3 reads CASSYGANQPQHF. The CDR3 DNA reads TGTGCCAGCAGTTACGGAGCGAATCAGCCCCAGCATTTT.

V is TRBV18 and J is TRBJ2-3, with D possibly being TRBD2 (5 bases). This CDR3 comprises 13 residues. V was cut by 2 bases and J by 4 bases, with 7 bases left in between. The germline V gene encodes CDR1 KGHSH and CDR2 LQKENI. The CDR3 is CASSPDGADTQYF. In DNA, the CDR3 is TGTGCCAGCTCACCAGACGGGGCAGATACGCAGTATTTT.

The chain employs TRBV5-4 and TRBJ1-1, with D hard to call. The CDR3 spans 16 residues. The V and J ends lost 4 bases and 3 bases respectively, with 19 bases between them. Germline-derived CDR1 and CDR2 are SGHNT and YYREEE (reference sequence). For the CDR3, the DNA is TGTGCCAGCAGCCGGTTGGGAGTGGGTTCGGACACTGAAGCTTTCTTT. Its translation: CASSRLGVGSDTEAFF.

Only a few counts were recorded for this clone. The rearrangement joins TRBV4-1 to TRBJ2-1; 7 positions match TRBD2. Germline CDR1 is MGHRA and CDR2 is YSYEKL. This CDR3 comprises 16 residues. V gave up 4 bases and J gave up 6 bases; unmatched junction bases: 12. The CDR3 loop reads CASSLEKGGRGNEQFF. The CDR3 DNA is TGCGCCAGCAGCCTCGAGAAGGGTGGGAGGGGCAATGAGCAGTTCTTC.

The chain has TRBV28 and TRBJ2-3; 7 positions agree with TRBD2. Unmatched junction bases numbered 8, after V lost 3 bases and J lost 2 bases. The CDR3 is 16 residues long. The germline CDR1 and CDR2 sequences are MDHEN and SYDVKM. The CDR3: CASSLSGGGPTDTQYF. The CDR3 DNA is TGTGCCAGCAGTTTGTCCGGGGGAGGGCCCACAGATACGCAGTATTTT.

V is TRBV30 and J is TRBJ2-3; D gene ambiguous. The CDR3 spans 12 residues. Trimming stripped 1 base from V and 1 base from J, with 3 bases between. The germline V gene encodes CDR1 GTSNPN and CDR2 SVGIG (reference sequence). The DNA for the CDR3 is TGTGCCTGGAGTGCTCGCACAGATACGCAGTATTTT. This encodes CAWSARTDTQYF.

The chain couples TRBV4-1 to TRBJ1-1, with a tentative D call TRBD1 (6 bases). CDR1 is MGHRA, CDR2 YSYEKL, per germline. V lost 1 base, J lost 3 bases, and 12 bases lay in between. The CDR3 loop spans 15 amino acids. The CDR3 DNA reads TGCGCCAGCAGCCAAGCAGACAGGAAGGACACTGAAGCTTTCTTT. Translated, it gives CASSQADRKDTEAFF.

The V gene is TRBV10-3, the J gene TRBJ1-1; perhaps TRBD1 as D (6 bases). Trimming stripped 8 bases from V and 7 bases from J, with 14 bases between. There are 12 residues in the CDR3. Germline V gene sequence: CDR1 ENHRY, CDR2 SYGVKD. The CDR3 DNA reads as TGTGCCATCGGCGTCGGACAGAATGAAGCTTTCTTT. It yields the protein CAIGVGQNEAFF.

This chain connects TRBV13 to TRBJ2-1; 10 nucleotides agree with TRBD2. The CDR3 contains 15 residues. Germline CDR1 is PRHDT and CDR2 is FYEKMQ (reference sequence). Trimming cost V 4 bases and J 8 bases; bases outside gene matches: 8. The DNA for the CDR3 is TGTGCCAGCAGCTCCTTAGCGGGAGGAGGCGATGAGCAGTTCTTC. This encodes CASSSLAGGGDEQFF.